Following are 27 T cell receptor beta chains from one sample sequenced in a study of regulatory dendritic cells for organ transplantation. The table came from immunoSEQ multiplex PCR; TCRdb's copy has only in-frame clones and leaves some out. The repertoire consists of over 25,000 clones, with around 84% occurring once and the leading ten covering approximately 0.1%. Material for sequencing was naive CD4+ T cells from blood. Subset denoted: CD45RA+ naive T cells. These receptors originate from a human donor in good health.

CDR3 loop: CASSRYTDTQYF. Written as DNA, the CDR3 is TGTGCCAGCAGCCGCTATACAGATACGCAGTATTTT. J is TRBJ2-3 and V is TRBV7-2, with D hard to call. This CDR3 is built from 12 residues. V was shortened by 5 bases and J by 3 bases, with 6 bases between the two germline ends. CDR1 and CDR2 (germline): SGHTA, FQGNSA.

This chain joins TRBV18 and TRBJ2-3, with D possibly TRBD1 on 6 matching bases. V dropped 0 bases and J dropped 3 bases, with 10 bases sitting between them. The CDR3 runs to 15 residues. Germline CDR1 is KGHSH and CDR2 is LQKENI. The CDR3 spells CASSPPGQSTDTQYF. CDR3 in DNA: TGTGCCAGCTCACCACCGGGACAAAGTACAGATACGCAGTATTTT. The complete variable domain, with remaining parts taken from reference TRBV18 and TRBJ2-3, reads NAGVMQNPRHLVRRRGQEARLRCSPMKGHSHVYWYRQLPEEGLKFMVYLQKENIIDESGMPKERFSAEFPKEGPSILRIQQVVRGDSAAYFCASSPPGQSTDTQYFGPGTRLTVL.

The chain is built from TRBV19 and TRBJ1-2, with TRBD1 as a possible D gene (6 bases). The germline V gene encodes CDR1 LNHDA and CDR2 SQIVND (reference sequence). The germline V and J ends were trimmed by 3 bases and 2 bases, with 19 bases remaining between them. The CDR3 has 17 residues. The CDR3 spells CASSMGFRGPGNYGYTF. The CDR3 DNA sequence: TGTGCCAGTAGTATGGGTTTCAGGGGACCGGGGAACTATGGCTACACCTTC. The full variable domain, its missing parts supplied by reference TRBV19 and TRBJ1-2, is DGGITQSPKYLFRKEGQNVTLSCEQNLNHDAMYWYRQDPGQGLRLIYYSQIVNDFQKGDIAEGYSVSREKKESFPLTVTSAQKNPTAFYLCASSMGFRGPGNYGYTFGSGTRLTVV.

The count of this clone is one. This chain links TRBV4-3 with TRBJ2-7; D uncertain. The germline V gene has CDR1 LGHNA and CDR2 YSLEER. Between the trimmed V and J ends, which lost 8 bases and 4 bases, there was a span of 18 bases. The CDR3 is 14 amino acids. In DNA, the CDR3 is TGCGCCAGCCCTATAGCCGAGGAAGCTTACGAGCAGTACTTC. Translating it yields CASPIAEEAYEQYF.

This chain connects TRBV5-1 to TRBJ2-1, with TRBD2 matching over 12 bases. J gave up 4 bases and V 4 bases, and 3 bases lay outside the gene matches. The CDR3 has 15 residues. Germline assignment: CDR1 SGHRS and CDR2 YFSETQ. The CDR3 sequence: CASSPSGGAYNEQFF. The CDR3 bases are TGCGCCAGCAGCCCTAGCGGGGGGGCTTACAATGAGCAGTTCTTC.

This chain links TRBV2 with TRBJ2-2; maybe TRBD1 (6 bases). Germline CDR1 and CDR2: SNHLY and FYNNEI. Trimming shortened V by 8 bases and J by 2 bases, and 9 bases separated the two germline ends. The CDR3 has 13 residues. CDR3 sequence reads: CASSGQNTGELFF. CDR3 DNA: TGTGCCAGCTCGGGACAAAACACCGGGGAGCTGTTTTTT.

The CDR3 DNA follows: TGTGCCAGCACCGCCGGCAGGATCCGTGCTTCACCCCTCCACTTT. Amino acids: CASTAGRIRASPLHF. This chain uses TRBV2 with TRBJ1-6; D uncertain. Germline assignment: CDR1 SNHLY and CDR2 FYNNEI. The CDR3 is made up of 15 amino acids. With 7 bases removed from V and 9 bases from J, the gap between germline ends came to 19 bases.

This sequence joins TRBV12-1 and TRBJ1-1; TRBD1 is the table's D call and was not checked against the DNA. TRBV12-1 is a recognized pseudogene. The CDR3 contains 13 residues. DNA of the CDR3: TGTGCCAGCAGTGGACAGGGCTGGACTGAAGCTTTCTTT. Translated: CASSGQGWTEAFF.

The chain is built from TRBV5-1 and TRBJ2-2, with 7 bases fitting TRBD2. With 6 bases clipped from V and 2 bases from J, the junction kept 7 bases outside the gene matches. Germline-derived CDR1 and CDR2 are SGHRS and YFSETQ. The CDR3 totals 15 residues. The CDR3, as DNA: TGCGCCAGCACCCGGGGAGGGATAAACACCGGGGAGCTGTTTTTT. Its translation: CASTRGGINTGELFF.

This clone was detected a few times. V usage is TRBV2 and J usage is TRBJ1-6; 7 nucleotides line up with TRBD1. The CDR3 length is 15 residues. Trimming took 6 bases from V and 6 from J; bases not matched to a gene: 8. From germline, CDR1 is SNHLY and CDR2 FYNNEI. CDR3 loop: CASSPDAGGNSPLHF. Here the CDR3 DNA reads TGTGCCAGCAGCCCCGACGCAGGGGGTAATTCACCCCTCCACTTT.

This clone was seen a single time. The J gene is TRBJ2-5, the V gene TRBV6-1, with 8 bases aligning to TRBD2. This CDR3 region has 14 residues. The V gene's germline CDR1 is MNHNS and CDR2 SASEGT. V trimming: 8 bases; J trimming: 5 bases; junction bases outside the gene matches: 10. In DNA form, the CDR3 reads TGTGCCAGCTCCGACCGGGGGGGAGGGGAGACCCAGTACTTC. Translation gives CASSDRGGGETQYF.

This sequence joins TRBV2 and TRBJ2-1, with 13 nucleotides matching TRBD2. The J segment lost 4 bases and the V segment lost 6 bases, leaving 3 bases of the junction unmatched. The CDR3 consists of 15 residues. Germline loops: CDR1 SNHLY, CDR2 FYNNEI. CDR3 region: CASRQLAGGYNEQFF. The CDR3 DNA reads TGTGCCAGCAGGCAACTAGCGGGGGGGTACAATGAGCAGTTCTTC.

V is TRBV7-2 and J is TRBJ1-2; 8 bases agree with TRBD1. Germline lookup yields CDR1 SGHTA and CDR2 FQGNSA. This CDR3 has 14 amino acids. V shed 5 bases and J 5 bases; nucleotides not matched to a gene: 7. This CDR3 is CASSKSDRGYGYTF. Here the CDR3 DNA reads TGTGCCAGCAGCAAGAGTGACAGGGGTTATGGCTACACCTTC.

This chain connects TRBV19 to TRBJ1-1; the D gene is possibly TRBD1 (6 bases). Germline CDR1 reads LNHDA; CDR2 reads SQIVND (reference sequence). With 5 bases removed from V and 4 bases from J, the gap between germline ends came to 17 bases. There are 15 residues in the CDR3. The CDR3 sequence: CASSSGYRESTEAFF. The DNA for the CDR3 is TGTGCCAGTAGTTCAGGGTACAGGGAGAGCACTGAAGCTTTCTTT. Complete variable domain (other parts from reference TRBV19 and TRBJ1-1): DGGITQSPKYLFRKEGQNVTLSCEQNLNHDAMYWYRQDPGQGLRLIYYSQIVNDFQKGDIAEGYSVSREKKESFPLTVTSAQKNPTAFYLCASSSGYRESTEAFFGQGTRLTVV.

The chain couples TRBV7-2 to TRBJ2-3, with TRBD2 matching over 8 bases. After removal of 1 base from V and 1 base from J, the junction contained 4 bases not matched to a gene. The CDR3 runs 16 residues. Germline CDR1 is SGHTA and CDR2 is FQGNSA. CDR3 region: CASSLGWRGGTDTQYF. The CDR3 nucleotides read TGTGCCAGCAGCTTAGGGTGGCGGGGGGGCACAGATACGCAGTATTTT.

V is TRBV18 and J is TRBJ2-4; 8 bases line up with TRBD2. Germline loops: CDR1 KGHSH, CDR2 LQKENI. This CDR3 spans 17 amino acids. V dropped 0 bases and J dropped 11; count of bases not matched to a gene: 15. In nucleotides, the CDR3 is TGTGCCAGCTCACCACCGTACAGCGGGGGTTCTCCAGGCGTTCAGTACTTC. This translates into CASSPPYSGGSPGVQYF.

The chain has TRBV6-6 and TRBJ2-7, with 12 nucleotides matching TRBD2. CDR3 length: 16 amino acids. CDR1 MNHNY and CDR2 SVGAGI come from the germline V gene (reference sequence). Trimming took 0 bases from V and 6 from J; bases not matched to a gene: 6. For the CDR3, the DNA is TGTGCCAGCAGTTACTCGACTAGCGGGGGAGATACCGAGCAGTACTTC. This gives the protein CASSYSTSGGDTEQYF.

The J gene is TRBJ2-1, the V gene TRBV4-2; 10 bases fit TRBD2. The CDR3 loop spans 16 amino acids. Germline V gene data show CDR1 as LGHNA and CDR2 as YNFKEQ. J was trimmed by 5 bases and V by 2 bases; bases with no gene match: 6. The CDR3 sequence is CASSQTGTSVNNEQFF. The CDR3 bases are TGTGCCAGCAGCCAAACCGGGACTAGCGTCAACAATGAGCAGTTCTTC.

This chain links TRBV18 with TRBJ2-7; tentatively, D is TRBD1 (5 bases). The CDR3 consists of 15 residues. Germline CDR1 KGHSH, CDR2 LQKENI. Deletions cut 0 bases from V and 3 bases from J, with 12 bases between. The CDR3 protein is CASSPPSGLGYEQYF. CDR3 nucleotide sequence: TGTGCCAGCTCACCACCTTCAGGGTTAGGCTACGAGCAGTACTTC.

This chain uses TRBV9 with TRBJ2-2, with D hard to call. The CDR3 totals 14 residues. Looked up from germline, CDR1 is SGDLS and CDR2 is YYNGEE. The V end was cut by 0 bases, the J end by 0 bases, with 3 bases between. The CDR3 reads CASSVASNTGELFF. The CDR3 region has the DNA TGTGCCAGCAGCGTAGCTTCGAACACCGGGGAGCTGTTTTTT.

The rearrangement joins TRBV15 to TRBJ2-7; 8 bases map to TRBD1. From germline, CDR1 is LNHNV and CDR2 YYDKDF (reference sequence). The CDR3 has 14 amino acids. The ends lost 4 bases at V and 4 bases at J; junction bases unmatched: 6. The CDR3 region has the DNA TGTGCCACCAGCACGACACAGGGGGGTTACGAGCAGTACTTC. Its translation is CATSTTQGGYEQYF.

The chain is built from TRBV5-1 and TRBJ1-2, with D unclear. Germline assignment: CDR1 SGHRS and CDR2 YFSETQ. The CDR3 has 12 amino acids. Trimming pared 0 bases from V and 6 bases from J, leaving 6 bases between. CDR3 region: CASSLDRDGYTF. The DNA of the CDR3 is TGCGCCAGCAGCTTGGATCGTGATGGCTACACCTTC.

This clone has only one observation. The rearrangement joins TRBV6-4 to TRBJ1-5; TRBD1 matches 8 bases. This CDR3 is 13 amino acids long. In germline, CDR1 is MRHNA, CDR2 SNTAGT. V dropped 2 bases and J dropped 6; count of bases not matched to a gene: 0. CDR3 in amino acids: CASSDDRGQPQHF. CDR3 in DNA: TGTGCCAGCAGTGACGACAGGGGTCAGCCCCAGCATTTT.

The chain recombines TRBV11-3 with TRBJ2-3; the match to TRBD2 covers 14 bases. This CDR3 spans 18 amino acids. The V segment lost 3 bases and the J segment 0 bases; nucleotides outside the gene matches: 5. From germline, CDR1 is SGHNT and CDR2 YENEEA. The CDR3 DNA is TGTGCCAGCAGCTTCGGGACTAGCGGGGGCTCTAGCACAGATACGCAGTATTTT. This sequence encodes CASSFGTSGGSSTDTQYF. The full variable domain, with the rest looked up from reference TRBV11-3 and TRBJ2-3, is EAGVVQSPRYKIIEKKQPVAFWCNPISGHNTLYWYLQNLGQGPELLIRYENEEAVDDSQLPKDRFSAERLKGVDSTLKIQPAELGDSAVYLCASSFGTSGGSSTDTQYFGPGTRLTVL.

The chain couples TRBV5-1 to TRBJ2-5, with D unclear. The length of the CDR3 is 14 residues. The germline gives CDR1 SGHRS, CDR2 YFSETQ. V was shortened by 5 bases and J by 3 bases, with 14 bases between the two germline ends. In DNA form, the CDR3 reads TGCGCCAGCAGTGCACCCCTACGGGAAGAGACCCAGTACTTC. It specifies CASSAPLREETQYF.

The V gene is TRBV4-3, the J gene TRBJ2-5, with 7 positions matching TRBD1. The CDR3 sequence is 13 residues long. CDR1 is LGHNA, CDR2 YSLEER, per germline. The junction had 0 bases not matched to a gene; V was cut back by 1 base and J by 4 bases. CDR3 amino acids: CASSQGQGETQYF. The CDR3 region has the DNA TGCGCCAGCAGCCAAGGACAGGGAGAGACCCAGTACTTC.

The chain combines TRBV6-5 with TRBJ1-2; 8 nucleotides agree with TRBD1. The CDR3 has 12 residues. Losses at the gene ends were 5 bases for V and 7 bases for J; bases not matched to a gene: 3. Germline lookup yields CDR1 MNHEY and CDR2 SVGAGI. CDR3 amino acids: CASSGQGGGYTF. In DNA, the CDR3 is TGTGCCAGCAGTGGACAGGGTGGTGGCTACACCTTC.